This is a list of T cell receptor beta chains from one sample in a study of T-cell memory formation after mild COVID-19. MiXCR, run by TCRdb on the 5' RACE reads, gives a single entry per CDR3 protein. The sample includes about 130,000 distinct CDR3 sequences, 25% of them seen just once. Material for sequencing was PBMCs or a T cell subset sorted from them (not recorded which). Every receptor here comes from an adult woman who had mild COVID-19 (a few samples of this study predate the infection). Cell type and time point are not known. CDR3s include the opening cysteine and the closing phenylalanine or tryptophan. The D gene is left open where the match is weak. Clone size is shown for a subset of rows, as once, few, many or a class of expanded clone.

CDR3 DNA: TGTGCCAGCAGTTACATGGCCGGGACAGCAGCCTACGAGCAGTACTTC; CDR3 protein: CASSYMAGTAAYEQYF; clone size: .; D gene: TRBD1; J gene: TRBJ2-7; V gene: TRBV6-2/TRBV6-3
CDR3 DNA: TGTGCCAGCAGCTTGTCCCCTCGTGAGCAGTTCTTC; CDR3 protein: CASSLSPREQFF; clone size: .; D gene: .; J gene: TRBJ2-1; V gene: TRBV5-6
CDR3 DNA: TGTGCCAGCAGCCCGACAGGGAATTCACCCCTCCACTTT; CDR3 protein: CASSPTGNSPLHF; clone size: .; D gene: TRBD1; J gene: TRBJ1-6; V gene: TRBV9
CDR3 DNA: TGTGCCAGTAGCGCGAGGGATTTCATGAACGAGCAGTACTTC; CDR3 protein: CASSARDFMNEQYF; clone size: .; D gene: .; J gene: TRBJ2-7; V gene: TRBV19
CDR3 DNA: TGTGCCAGCAGTGGGGGGGTGGAAAAAGCTTTCTTT; CDR3 protein: CASSGGVEKAFF; clone size: few; D gene: .; J gene: TRBJ1-1; V gene: TRBV2
CDR3 DNA: TGTGCCAGCAGCGTAGGCAGCGGGAGGGGGGAGACCCAGTACTTC; CDR3 protein: CASSVGSGRGETQYF; clone size: few; D gene: TRBD2; J gene: TRBJ2-5; V gene: TRBV9
CDR3 DNA: TGTGCCAGCAGTGAGGGCAGCAACTATGGCTACACCTTC; CDR3 protein: CASSEGSNYGYTF; clone size: .; D gene: .; J gene: TRBJ1-2; V gene: TRBV6-4
CDR3 DNA: TGTGCCTGGAGTCCCGGGACCTACAATGAGCAGTTCTTC; CDR3 protein: CAWSPGTYNEQFF; clone size: .; D gene: .; J gene: TRBJ2-1; V gene: TRBV30
CDR3 DNA: TGTGCCAGCAGCGTAGTATCAGGGGCCGCTGAAGCTTTCTTT; CDR3 protein: CASSVVSGAAEAFF; clone size: few; D gene: .; J gene: TRBJ1-1; V gene: TRBV9
CDR3 DNA: TGTGCCAGCAGCTCGGACTATTCTAAAGGGTTCTTC; CDR3 protein: CASSSDYSKGFF; clone size: few; D gene: .; J gene: TRBJ2-1; V gene: TRBV7-9
CDR3 DNA: TGTGCCAGCAGTCGGAGGACTAGTTTCAATGAGCAGTTCTTC; CDR3 protein: CASSRRTSFNEQFF; clone size: .; D gene: TRBD2; J gene: TRBJ2-1; V gene: TRBV12-3/TRBV12-4
CDR3 DNA: TGTGCCAGCAGTTGGGCAGGGGGCTGGTACGAGCAGTACTTC; CDR3 protein: CASSWAGGWYEQYF; clone size: .; D gene: TRBD1; J gene: TRBJ2-7; V gene: TRBV12-3/TRBV12-4
CDR3 DNA: TGTGCCAGCAGCTTTACCGAGGGCCCGTGGCCTATTGAAGCTTTCTTT; CDR3 protein: CASSFTEGPWPIEAFF; clone size: .; D gene: .; J gene: TRBJ1-1; V gene: TRBV6-2/TRBV6-3
CDR3 DNA: TGTGCCAGCTCACCACCTAGACTAGCGGGGGGCGGCGGTGAGCAGTTCTTC; CDR3 protein: CASSPPRLAGGGGEQFF; clone size: once; D gene: TRBD2; J gene: TRBJ2-1; V gene: TRBV18